This T cell receptor (beta chain) emerged from a study of T cell responses to AZD1222 COVID-19 vaccine. The assay was immunoSEQ multiplex PCR, and TCRdb's table has in-frame clones only and misses some. The table has 160,000 or so clones, 85% to 90% seen once; the top ten hold 4% to 4.5%. Germline CDR1 and CDR2: SGHDT and YYEEEE. V lost 2 bases, J lost 4 bases, and 10 bases lay in between. The CDR3 is 14 residues long. It was second doses at about 4 or about 12 weeks that were pooled. Study-level results: Distributed over spike, vaccine-associated CD4 TCRs predominated at 160-218 and 743-854. Only after the peak T cell response were repertoires sampled. As reported, nearly half of all spike-specific TCRs target variant regions that are unmutated.

As regards this clone: Its cognate antigen is unknown.

The clonotype was recovered from an adult who received the AZD1222 COVID-19 vaccine. This rearrangement joins TRBV5-6 to TRBJ1-3; maybe TRBD1 (5 bases). The sequencing here drew on peripheral blood, taken 28 days after the second AZD1222 dose. In DNA, the CDR3 is TGTGCCAGCAGCTTAGGGGCTTCGGGAAACACCATATATTTT. This codes for CASSLGASGNTIYF.